Following are 27 T cell receptor beta chains from one sample sequenced in a study of blood T cell repertoires in COVID-19 (dated by TCRdb to the early 2020s). Libraries came from the immunoSEQ multiplex PCR assay. Here the immuneACCESS table is served through TCRdb, limited to in-frame sequences with V and J called. Missing clones are a known gap in these copies; in checked studies unresolved V genes cover under half, and the rest lacks a known reason. The sample table contains approximately 240,000 clones; only one count was recorded for approximately 80% of them. Under 4.5% of the sample is taken by the ten largest. The material sequenced was peripheral blood. These receptor sequences come from a woman in her forties with active or convalescent COVID-19.

This chain uses TRBV27 with TRBJ2-2; TRBD1 is a possible D gene (5 bases). V was trimmed by 5 bases and J by 0 bases, leaving 10 bases between them. The CDR3 runs to 15 residues. Germline-derived CDR1 and CDR2 are MNHEY and SMNVEV (reference sequence). The CDR3 sequence: CASSQTGSNTGELFF. The CDR3, as DNA: TGTGCCAGCAGTCAAACAGGTTCGAACACCGGGGAGCTGTTTTTT.

The V gene is TRBV19, the J gene TRBJ2-4; D is possibly TRBD2 (6 bases). The CDR3 runs to 15 residues. The V and J ends lost 3 bases and 8 bases respectively, with 17 bases between them. Germline CDR1 LNHDA, CDR2 SQIVND (reference sequence). The CDR3 nucleotides read TGTGCCAGTAGTATCTCGGCGGGGCTGGGAGACATTCAGTACTTC. Residues: CASSISAGLGDIQYF.

This chain joins TRBV2 and TRBJ1-5; D is ambiguous. Germline loops: CDR1 SNHLY, CDR2 FYNNEI. CDR3 size: 13 residues. V lost 2 bases to trimming and J lost 4 bases, with 6 bases between them. CDR3 coding DNA: TGTGCCAGCAGTGAAAGGAGGAATCAGCCCCAGCATTTT. Residues: CASSERRNQPQHF.

The chain is built from TRBV6-5 and TRBJ2-3, with a weak D call TRBD2 (6 bases). The CDR3 length is 16 residues. V dropped 2 bases and J dropped 5 bases, with 17 bases sitting between them. The germline V gene has CDR1 MNHEY and CDR2 SVGAGI. The CDR3 DNA reads as TGTGCCAGCAGTTACGGGTCGGGGGAGGTGGAAGATACGCAGTATTTT. Its translation is CASSYGSGEVEDTQYF.

The V gene is TRBV18, the J gene TRBJ1-3, with 7 bases that match TRBD1. Germline V gene sequence: CDR1 KGHSH, CDR2 LQKENI. The trim removed 6 bases at V and 0 bases at J, leaving 11 bases unmatched. The CDR3 has 17 residues. In DNA form, the CDR3 reads TGTGCCAGCTCCCTCCGGACAGGAACGAGCTCTGGAAACACCATATATTTT. This gives the protein CASSLRTGTSSGNTIYF. The whole variable domain, filled in from reference TRBV18 and TRBJ1-3, reads NAGVMQNPRHLVRRRGQEARLRCSPMKGHSHVYWYRQLPEEGLKFMVYLQKENIIDESGMPKERFSAEFPKEGPSILRIQQVVRGDSAAYFCASSLRTGTSSGNTIYFGEGSWLTVV.

The chain is built from TRBV9 and TRBJ1-3; D is perhaps TRBD1 (5 bases). The length of the CDR3 is 16 residues. Germline CDR1 is SGDLS and CDR2 is YYNGEE. Trimming shortened V by 0 bases and J by 4 bases, and 14 bases separated the two germline ends. The DNA of the CDR3 is TGTGCCAGCAGCGTAGCCGAGGCCCGGGGGGGAAACACCATATATTTT. This gives the protein CASSVAEARGGNTIYF.

The V and J genes are TRBV4-1 and TRBJ1-4, with 11 bases fitting TRBD1. The J segment lost 7 bases and the V segment lost 0 bases, leaving 7 bases of the junction unmatched. Per germline, CDR1 MGHRA and CDR2 YSYEKL. The CDR3 contains 17 residues. CDR3 in DNA: TGCGCCAGCAGCCAAGACCCCACAGGGACAGGGGGTGAAAAACTGTTTTTT. This sequence encodes CASSQDPTGTGGEKLFF.

This clone was seen only a few times. The rearrangement joins TRBV19 to TRBJ2-5; D unresolved. With 6 bases removed from V and 0 bases from J, the gap between germline ends came to 14 bases. The CDR3 runs 15 residues. The V gene's germline CDR1 is LNHDA and CDR2 SQIVND (reference sequence). This chain's CDR3 is CASSSLGGDQETQYF. The CDR3 coding sequence is TGTGCCAGTAGCTCGCTCGGCGGCGACCAAGAGACCCAGTACTTC.

The rearrangement uses TRBV7-2 and TRBJ2-7, with D maybe TRBD1 (5 bases). V lost 2 bases to trimming and J lost 2 bases, with 10 bases between them. CDR3 length: 14 amino acids. Germline assignment: CDR1 SGHTA and CDR2 FQGNSA. CDR3 loop: CASSLTQGPYEQYV. CDR3 coding DNA: TGTGCCAGCAGCTTAACCCAGGGCCCCTACGAGCAGTACGTC.

The chain couples TRBV19 to TRBJ2-5, with D possibly matching TRBD1 (6 bases). CDR1 LNHDA and CDR2 SQIVND come from the germline V gene (reference sequence). V lost 6 bases and J 4 bases, leaving 18 bases between the germline ends. CDR3 size: 15 residues. CDR3 nucleotide sequence: TGTGCCAGTAGCACAGGGATGAATGTGGTAGAGACCCAGTACTTC. It specifies CASSTGMNVVETQYF.

At least ten counts were recorded for this clone. The genes are TRBV7-7 and TRBJ2-7; 8 bases agree with TRBD2. The CDR3 is 15 residues long. Germline V gene data show CDR1 as SSHAT and CDR2 as FNYEAQ (reference sequence). With V trimmed by 5 bases and J by 4 bases, 10 bases remained unmatched. This CDR3 is CASSPGLGVGYEQYF. In nucleotides, the CDR3 is TGTGCCAGCAGCCCGGGACTAGGGGTCGGGTACGAGCAGTACTTC.

The V gene is TRBV29-1, the J gene TRBJ1-1; 10 positions agree with TRBD1. The V gene end was trimmed by 2 bases and the J gene end by 4 bases; junction bases not matched to a gene: 1. Germline CDR1 and CDR2: SQVTM and ANQGSEA. The CDR3 is 13 residues long. The chain's CDR3 is CSVERTGGTEAFF. The CDR3 DNA reads as TGCAGCGTTGAAAGGACAGGGGGCACTGAAGCTTTCTTT.

The chain recombines TRBV6-1 with TRBJ1-2; TRBD1 agrees at 9 bases. This CDR3 is built from 19 residues. Germline trimming cut 4 bases from V and 1 base from J; bases unmatched to any gene: 16. Per the germline V gene, CDR1 is MNHNS and CDR2 is SASEGT. CDR3 in amino acids: CASSGGTSVRDRVNYGYTF. The CDR3 bases are TGTGCCAGCAGTGGGGGGACGTCGGTCCGGGACAGGGTTAACTATGGCTACACCTTC.

The chain uses TRBV7-9 and TRBJ1-2, with 9 positions matching TRBD1. Trimming removed 4 bases from V and 6 bases from J; junction bases left unmatched: 6. The CDR3 spans 14 residues. The V gene's germline CDR1 is SEHNR and CDR2 FQNEAQ (reference sequence). DNA of the CDR3: TGTGCCAGCAGCTATATACAGGGGGCGGATGGCTACACCTTC. Its protein is CASSYIQGADGYTF.

This clone was counted a few times. The chain has TRBV15 and TRBJ1-5, with TRBD1 identical over 8 bases. V shed 1 base and J 0 bases; nucleotides not matched to a gene: 2. This CDR3 spans 16 amino acids. Germline V gives CDR1 LNHNV, CDR2 YYDKDF (reference sequence). Written as DNA, the CDR3 is TGTGCCACCAGCAGAGGGACAGGGCTTAGCAATCAGCCCCAGCATTTT. Translating gives CATSRGTGLSNQPQHF. The variable domain in full, completed from reference TRBV15 and TRBJ1-5, reads DAMVIQNPRYQVTQFGKPVTLSCSQTLNHNVMYWYQQKSSQAPKLLFHYYDKDFNNEADTPDNFQSRRPNTSFCFLDIRSPGLGDTAMYLCATSRGTGLSNQPQHFGDGTRLSIL.

Of note for this clone: The same CDR3 also results from other DNA sequences found in this sample. The gene calls are TRBV11-3 and TRBJ1-1, with D possibly matching TRBD1 (6 bases). The ends were cut back, 3 bases at V and 1 base at J, with 6 bases in the middle. The CDR3 runs 13 residues. Germline loops: CDR1 SGHNT, CDR2 YENEEA. As DNA, the CDR3 is TGTGCCAGCAGCTTGGGACAGAACACTGAAGCTTTCTTT. This encodes CASSLGQNTEAFF. Combining the CDR3 with reference TRBV11-3 and TRBJ1-1 gives the whole variable domain EAGVVQSPRYKIIEKKQPVAFWCNPISGHNTLYWYLQNLGQGPELLIRYENEEAVDDSQLPKDRFSAERLKGVDSTLKIQPAELGDSAVYLCASSLGQNTEAFFGQGTRLTVV.

This clone occurred a few times. The J gene is TRBJ1-6, the V gene TRBV28, with D perhaps TRBD1 (6 bases). Trimming removed 6 bases from V and 7 bases from J, with 22 bases in between. CDR3 size: 17 residues. Per germline, CDR1 MDHEN and CDR2 SYDVKM. CDR3 DNA sequence: TGTGCCAGCAGCCCCACCGCCTCAGGGGTTGGCAATTCACCCCTCCACTTT. Residues: CASSPTASGVGNSPLHF.

The chain uses TRBV5-1 and TRBJ2-3; 12 bases are a match to TRBD2. The V gene's germline CDR1 is SGHRS and CDR2 YFSETQ. V shed 4 bases and J 4 bases; nucleotides not matched to a gene: 4. CDR3 length equals 15 residues. The CDR3 loop is CASSRGLAGSDTQYF. As DNA, the CDR3 is TGCGCCAGCAGCCGTGGACTAGCGGGGTCAGATACGCAGTATTTT. The full variable domain, with the rest looked up from reference TRBV5-1 and TRBJ2-3, is KAGVTQTPRYLIKTRGQQVTLSCSPISGHRSVSWYQQTPGQGLQFLFEYFSETQRNKGNFPGRFSGRQFSNSRSEMNVSTLELGDSALYLCASSRGLAGSDTQYFGPGTRLTVL.

This chain joins TRBV5-8 and TRBJ2-7, with D uncertain. With 0 bases removed from V and 3 bases from J, the gap between germline ends came to 13 bases. The CDR3 has 15 residues. CDR1 and CDR2 from the germline V gene are SGHTS and YDEGEE. The CDR3 region is CASSLGRGADYEQYV. The CDR3 region has the DNA TGTGCCAGCAGCTTGGGTCGCGGAGCCGACTACGAGCAGTACGTC.

The CDR3 loop reads CASSDRDSAANEQFF. The CDR3 nucleotides read TGTGCCAGCAGTGACCGGGACTCCGCCGCCAATGAGCAGTTCTTC. This rearrangement joins TRBV2 to TRBJ2-1, with D tentatively TRBD2 (6 bases). CDR3 size: 15 residues. Trimming shortened V by 3 bases and J by 6 bases, and 15 bases separated the two germline ends. CDR1 is SNHLY, CDR2 FYNNEI, per germline.

The chain has TRBV6-6 and TRBJ1-4, with D uncertain. The CDR3 loop spans 14 amino acids. In germline, CDR1 is MNHNY, CDR2 SVGAGI (reference sequence). The V end was cut by 2 bases, the J end by 2 bases, with 6 bases between. In DNA form, the CDR3 reads TGTGCCAGCAGTTACGAGAACACTAATGAAAAACTGTTTTTT. It encodes CASSYENTNEKLFF.

This rearrangement joins TRBV2 to TRBJ2-5; the D is unclear. Per the germline V gene, CDR1 is SNHLY and CDR2 is FYNNEI. This CDR3 contains 11 residues. Trimming took 5 bases from V and 7 from J, leaving 8 bases between them. The CDR3 DNA sequence: TGTGCCAGCAGTACCAGTGGGACCCAGTACTTC. This encodes CASSTSGTQYF.

This chain uses TRBV6-5 with TRBJ1-2; 8 positions agree with TRBD1. CDR1 is MNHEY and CDR2 is SVGAGI in the germline V gene. The V segment lost 4 bases and the J segment 7 bases; nucleotides outside the gene matches: 8. The CDR3 consists of 14 residues. The DNA for the CDR3 is TGTGCCAGCAGTTTAAGCGGACAGGGACTTGGCTACACCTTC. Translated: CASSLSGQGLGYTF.

This clone was observed a single time. The V call is TRBV12-3 or TRBV12-4, the J call TRBJ1-1; no firm D call. V lost 3 bases, J lost 6 bases, and 11 bases lay in between. CDR3 size: 13 residues. The CDR3 is CASSLGGNAEAFF. The CDR3 DNA follows: TGTGCCAGCAGTTTGGGAGGGAATGCTGAAGCTTTCTTT.

The J gene is TRBJ1-5, the V gene TRBV28, with 8 bases matching TRBD1. In germline, CDR1 is MDHEN, CDR2 SYDVKM. V dropped 3 bases and J dropped 4; count of bases not matched to a gene: 5. The length of the CDR3 is 15 residues. Here the CDR3 DNA reads TGTGCCAGCAGTTTCAGGGGGCAGGGGAATCAGCCCCAGCATTTT. It translates to CASSFRGQGNQPQHF.

The chain is built from TRBV6-5 and TRBJ2-3; 7 bases are shared with TRBD1. After removal of 4 bases from V and 0 bases from J, the junction contained 4 bases not matched to a gene. The germline gives CDR1 MNHEY, CDR2 SVGAGI. The CDR3 length is 15 residues. CDR3: CASSSPGQSTDTQYF. In DNA form, the CDR3 reads TGTGCCAGCAGTTCGCCGGGACAGAGCACAGATACGCAGTATTTT.

This clone was observed a single time. V and J are TRBV7-8 and TRBJ2-2; TRBD1 agrees at 7 bases. This CDR3 is 15 amino acids long. Trimming at V came to 5 bases and at J to 6 bases, leaving 9 bases not matched to a gene. Germline V gene data show CDR1 as SGHVS and CDR2 as FQNEAQ. The DNA for the CDR3 is TGTGCCAGCAGCGTAGTCGACAGGGTCCCCGGGGAGCTGTTTTTT. Its translation: CASSVVDRVPGELFF.